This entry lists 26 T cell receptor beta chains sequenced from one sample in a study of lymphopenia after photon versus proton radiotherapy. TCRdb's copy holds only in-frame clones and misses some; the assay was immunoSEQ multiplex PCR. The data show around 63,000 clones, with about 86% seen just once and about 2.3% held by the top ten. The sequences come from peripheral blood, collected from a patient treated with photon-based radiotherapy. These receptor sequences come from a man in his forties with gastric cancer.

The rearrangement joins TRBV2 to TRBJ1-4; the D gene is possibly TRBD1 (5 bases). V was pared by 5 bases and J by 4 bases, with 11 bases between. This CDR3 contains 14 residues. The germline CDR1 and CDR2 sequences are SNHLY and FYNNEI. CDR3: CASSRRGSNEKLFF. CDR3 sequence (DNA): TGTGCCAGCAGTCGACGGGGGAGTAATGAAAAACTGTTTTTT.

The CDR3 region has the DNA TGTGCCAGCAGCGTAGCCCCCCGTTTGATCGGGGAGCTGTTTTTT. Its translation is CASSVAPRLIGELFF. The V gene is TRBV9, the J gene TRBJ2-2, with D unresolved. The V end lost 0 bases, the J end lost 7 bases, and 13 bases lay between the germline ends. The length of the CDR3 is 15 residues. Germline V gene lookup returns CDR1 SGDLS and CDR2 YYNGEE.

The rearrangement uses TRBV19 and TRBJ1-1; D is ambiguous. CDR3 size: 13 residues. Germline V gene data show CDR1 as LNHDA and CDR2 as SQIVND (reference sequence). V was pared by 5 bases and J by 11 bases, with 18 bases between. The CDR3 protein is CASSPRSISRAFF. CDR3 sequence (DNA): TGTGCCAGTAGTCCTCGCTCTATATCTCGGGCTTTCTTT.

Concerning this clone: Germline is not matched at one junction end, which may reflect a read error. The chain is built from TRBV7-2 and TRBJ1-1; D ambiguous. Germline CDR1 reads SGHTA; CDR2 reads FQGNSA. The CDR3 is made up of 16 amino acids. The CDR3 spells CASSLAGGGLDTEAFF. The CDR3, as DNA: TGTGCCAGCAGCCTAGCAGGTGGAGGGCTCGACACTGAAGCTTTCTTT.

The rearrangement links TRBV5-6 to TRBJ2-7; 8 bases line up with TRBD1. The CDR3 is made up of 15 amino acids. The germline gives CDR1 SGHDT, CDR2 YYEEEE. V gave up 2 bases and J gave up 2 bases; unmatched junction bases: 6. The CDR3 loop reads CASSFGTGIPYEQYF. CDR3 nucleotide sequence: TGTGCCAGCAGCTTCGGGACAGGAATCCCCTACGAGCAGTACTTC.

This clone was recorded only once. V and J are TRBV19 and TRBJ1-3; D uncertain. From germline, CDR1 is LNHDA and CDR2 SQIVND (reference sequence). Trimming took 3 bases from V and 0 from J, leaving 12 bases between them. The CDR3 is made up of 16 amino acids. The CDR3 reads CASSMGGHYSGNTIYF. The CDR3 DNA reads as TGTGCCAGTAGTATGGGTGGCCATTACTCTGGAAACACCATATATTTT.

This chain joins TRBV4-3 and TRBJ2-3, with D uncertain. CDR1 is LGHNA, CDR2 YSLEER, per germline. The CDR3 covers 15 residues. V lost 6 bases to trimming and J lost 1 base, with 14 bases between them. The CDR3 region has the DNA TGCGCCAGCAGTCGCAGCTTGTCAGGCACAGATACGCAGTATTTT. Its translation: CASSRSLSGTDTQYF.

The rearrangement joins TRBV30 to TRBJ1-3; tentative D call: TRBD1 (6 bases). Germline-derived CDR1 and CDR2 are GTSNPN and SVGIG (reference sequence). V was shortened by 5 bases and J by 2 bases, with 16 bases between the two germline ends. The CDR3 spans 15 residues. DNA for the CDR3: TGTGCCTGGGTCCCTCTCGGGACAACTGGAAACACCATATATTTT. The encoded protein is CAWVPLGTTGNTIYF.

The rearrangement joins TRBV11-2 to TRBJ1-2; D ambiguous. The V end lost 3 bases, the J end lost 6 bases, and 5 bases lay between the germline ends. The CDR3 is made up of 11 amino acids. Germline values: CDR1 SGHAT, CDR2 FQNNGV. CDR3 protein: CASSLQDGYTF. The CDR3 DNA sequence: TGTGCCAGCAGCTTGCAGGATGGCTACACCTTC.

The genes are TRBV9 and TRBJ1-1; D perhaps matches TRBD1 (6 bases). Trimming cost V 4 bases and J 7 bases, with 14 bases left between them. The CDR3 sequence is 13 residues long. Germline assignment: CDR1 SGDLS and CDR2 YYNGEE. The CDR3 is CASSRAGVNEAFF. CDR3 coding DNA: TGTGCCAGCAGCCGGGCAGGGGTCAATGAAGCTTTCTTT. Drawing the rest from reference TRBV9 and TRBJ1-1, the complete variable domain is DSGVTQTPKHLITATGQRVTLRCSPRSGDLSVYWYQQSLDQGLQFLIQYYNGEERAKGNILERFSAQQFPDLHSELNLSSLELGDSALYFCASSRAGVNEAFFGQGTRLTVV.

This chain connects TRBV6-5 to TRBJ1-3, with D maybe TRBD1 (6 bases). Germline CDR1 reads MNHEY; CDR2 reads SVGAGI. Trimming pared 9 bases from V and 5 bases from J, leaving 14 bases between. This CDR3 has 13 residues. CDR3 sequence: CASQSGARNTIYF. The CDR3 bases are TGTGCCAGTCAGTCGGGGGCGAGAAACACCATATATTTT.

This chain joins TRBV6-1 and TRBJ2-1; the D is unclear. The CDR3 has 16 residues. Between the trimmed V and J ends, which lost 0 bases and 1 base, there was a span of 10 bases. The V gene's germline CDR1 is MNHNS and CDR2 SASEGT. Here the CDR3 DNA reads TGTGCCAGCAGTGAAGCGGGCCTACCGTCCTACAATGAGCAGTTCTTC. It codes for CASSEAGLPSYNEQFF.

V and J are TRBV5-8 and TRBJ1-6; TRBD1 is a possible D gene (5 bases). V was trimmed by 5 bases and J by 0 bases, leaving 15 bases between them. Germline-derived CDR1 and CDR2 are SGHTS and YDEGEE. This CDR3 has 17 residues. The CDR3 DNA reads TGTGCCAGCAGATATCACAGGTGGAGCTCCTATAATTCACCCCTCCACTTT. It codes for CASRYHRWSSYNSPLHF.

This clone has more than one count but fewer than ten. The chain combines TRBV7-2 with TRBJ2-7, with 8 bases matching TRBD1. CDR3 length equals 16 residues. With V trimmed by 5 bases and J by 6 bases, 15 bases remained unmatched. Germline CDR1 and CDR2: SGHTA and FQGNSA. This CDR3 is CASSLGLTGGRGEQYF. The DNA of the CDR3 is TGTGCCAGCAGCCTGGGGCTTACAGGGGGGAGAGGCGAGCAGTACTTC. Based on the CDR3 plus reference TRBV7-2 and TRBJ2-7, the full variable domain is GAGVSQSPSNKVTEKGKDVELRCDPISGHTALYWYRQSLGQGLEFLIYFQGNSAPDKSGLPSDRFSAERTGGSVSTLTIQRTQQEDSAVYLCASSLGLTGGRGEQYFGPGTRLTVT.

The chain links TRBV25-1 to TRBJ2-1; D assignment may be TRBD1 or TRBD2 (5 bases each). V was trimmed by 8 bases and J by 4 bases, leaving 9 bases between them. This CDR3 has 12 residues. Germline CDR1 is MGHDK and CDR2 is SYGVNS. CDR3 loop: CASRGTYNEQFF. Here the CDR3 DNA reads TGTGCCAGCCGGGGCACTTACAATGAGCAGTTCTTC.

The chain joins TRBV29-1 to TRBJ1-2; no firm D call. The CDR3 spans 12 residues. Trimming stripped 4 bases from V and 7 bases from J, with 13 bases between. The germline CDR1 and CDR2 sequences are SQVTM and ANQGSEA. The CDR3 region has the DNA TGCAGCGTTGCTGATCCTATTTCTGGCTACACCTTC. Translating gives CSVADPISGYTF.

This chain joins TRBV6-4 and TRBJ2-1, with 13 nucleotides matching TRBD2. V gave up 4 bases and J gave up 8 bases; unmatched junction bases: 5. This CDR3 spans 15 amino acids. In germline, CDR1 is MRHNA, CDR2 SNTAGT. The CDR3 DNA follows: TGTGCCAGCAGTGTCCAACTAGCGGGAGGGGATGAGCAGTTCTTC. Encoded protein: CASSVQLAGGDEQFF.

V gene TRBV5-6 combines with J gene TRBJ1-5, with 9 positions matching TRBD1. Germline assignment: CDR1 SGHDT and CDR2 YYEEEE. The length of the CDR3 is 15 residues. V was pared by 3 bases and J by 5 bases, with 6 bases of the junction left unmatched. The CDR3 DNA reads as TGTGCCAGCAGCTACAGGGGGCGGTTGGATCAGCCCCAGCATTTT. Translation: CASSYRGRLDQPQHF.

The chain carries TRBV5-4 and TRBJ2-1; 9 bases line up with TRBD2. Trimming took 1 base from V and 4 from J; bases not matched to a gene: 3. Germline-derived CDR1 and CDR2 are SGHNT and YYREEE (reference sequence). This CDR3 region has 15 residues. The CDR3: CASSLTSGLYNEQFF. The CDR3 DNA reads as TGTGCCAGCAGCTTGACTAGCGGGTTGTACAATGAGCAGTTCTTC.

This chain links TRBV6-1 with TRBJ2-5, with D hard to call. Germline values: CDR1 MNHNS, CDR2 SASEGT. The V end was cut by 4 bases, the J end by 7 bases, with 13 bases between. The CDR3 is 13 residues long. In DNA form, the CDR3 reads TGTGCCAGCAGTGGCGCGGACCGGGTGACCCAGTACTTC. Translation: CASSGADRVTQYF.

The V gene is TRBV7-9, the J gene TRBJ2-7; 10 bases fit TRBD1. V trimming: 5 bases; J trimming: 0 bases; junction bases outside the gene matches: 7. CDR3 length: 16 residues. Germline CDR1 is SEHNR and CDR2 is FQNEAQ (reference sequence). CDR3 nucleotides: TGTGCCAGCAGCCCCCCGGGACAGGGGAGCTCCTACGAGCAGTACTTC. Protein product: CASSPPGQGSSYEQYF.

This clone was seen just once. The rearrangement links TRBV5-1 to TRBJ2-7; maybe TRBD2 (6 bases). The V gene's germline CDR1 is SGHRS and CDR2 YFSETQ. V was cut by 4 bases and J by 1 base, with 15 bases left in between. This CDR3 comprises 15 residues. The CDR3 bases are TGCGCCAGCAGCCCGGGCGGGACTCCATCCTACGAGCAGTACTTC. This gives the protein CASSPGGTPSYEQYF.

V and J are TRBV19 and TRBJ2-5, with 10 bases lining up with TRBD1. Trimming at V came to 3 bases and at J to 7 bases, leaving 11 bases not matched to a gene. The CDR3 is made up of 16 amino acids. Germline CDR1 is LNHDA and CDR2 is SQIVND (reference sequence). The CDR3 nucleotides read TGTGCCAGTAGTATTGGTGAGGGACAGGGGTTGGGGACCCAGTACTTC. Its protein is CASSIGEGQGLGTQYF.

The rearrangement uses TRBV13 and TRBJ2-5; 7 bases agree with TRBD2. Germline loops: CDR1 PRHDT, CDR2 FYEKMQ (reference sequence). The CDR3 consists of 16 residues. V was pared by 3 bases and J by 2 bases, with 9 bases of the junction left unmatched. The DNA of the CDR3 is TGTGCCAGCAGCTTGCAGGAGCGGGGTGTACAAGAGACCCAGTACTTC. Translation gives CASSLQERGVQETQYF.

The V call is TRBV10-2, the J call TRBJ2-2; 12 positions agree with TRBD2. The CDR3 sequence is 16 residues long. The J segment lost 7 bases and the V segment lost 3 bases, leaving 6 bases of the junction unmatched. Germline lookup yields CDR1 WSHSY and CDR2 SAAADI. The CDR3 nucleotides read TGCGCCAGCAGTGAACTAGCGGGGGGCCTGAACGGGGAGCTGTTTTTT. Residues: CASSELAGGLNGELFF.

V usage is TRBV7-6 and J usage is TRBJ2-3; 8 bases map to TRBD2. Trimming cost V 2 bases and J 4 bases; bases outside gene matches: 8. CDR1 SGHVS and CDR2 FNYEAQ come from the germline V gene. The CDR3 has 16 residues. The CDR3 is CASSLRSGGAADTQYF. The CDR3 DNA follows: TGTGCCAGCAGCTTAAGGTCCGGGGGGGCCGCAGATACGCAGTATTTT.